Below, 32 T cell receptor beta chains from the same sample are listed, as sequenced in a study of cytomegalovirus exposure and HLA in healthy donors. PCR involved 60 Vbeta and 13 Jbeta primers. TCRdb's table, derived via immunoSEQ multiplex PCR, lists solely in-frame clones and lacks some. The sample lists around 110,000 clones, 50% to 70% occurring once. Sequencing was performed on PBMCs. The receptor set was obtained from a woman aged 40 to 49 in good health and CMV-seropositive.

The V gene is TRBV15, the J gene TRBJ2-7; D perhaps matches TRBD2 (7 bases). The CDR3 length is 14 residues. Trimming took off 1 base at V and 3 bases at J, with 10 bases between the two ends. The germline V gene has CDR1 LNHNV and CDR2 YYDKDF (reference sequence). The CDR3 is CATSRGAGHYEQYF. The DNA for the CDR3 is TGTGCCACCAGCAGAGGAGCGGGACACTACGAGCAGTACTTC.

This clone showed up just a few times. The chain links TRBV7-9 to TRBJ1-4, with no clear D. CDR1 SEHNR and CDR2 FQNEAQ come from the germline V gene (reference sequence). The CDR3 sequence is 15 residues long. With 5 bases removed from V and 4 bases from J, the gap between germline ends came to 14 bases. This CDR3 is CASSQYRELNEKLFF. DNA of the CDR3: TGTGCCAGCAGCCAATACAGAGAACTTAATGAAAAACTGTTTTTT.

V gene TRBV6-6 combines with J gene TRBJ1-2; 9 bases are a match to TRBD1. J gave up 8 bases and V 2 bases, and 12 bases lay outside the gene matches. This CDR3 is 16 amino acids long. Germline loops: CDR1 MNHNY, CDR2 SVGAGI (reference sequence). CDR3 residues: CASSYLSGTGSGGYTF. CDR3 DNA sequence: TGTGCCAGCAGTTACCTTTCTGGGACAGGGTCGGGAGGCTACACCTTC.

This clone showed up just once. This rearrangement joins TRBV18 to TRBJ2-5, with D tentatively TRBD1 (5 bases). V lost 3 bases to trimming and J lost 4 bases, with 9 bases between them. The CDR3 length is 13 residues. Germline CDR1 and CDR2: KGHSH and LQKENI. The CDR3 bases are TGTGCCAGCTCACCTACAGGTTCAGAGACCCAGTACTTC. This encodes CASSPTGSETQYF. The full variable domain, in which reference TRBV18 and TRBJ2-5 provide the parts outside the CDR3, is NAGVMQNPRHLVRRRGQEARLRCSPMKGHSHVYWYRQLPEEGLKFMVYLQKENIIDESGMPKERFSAEFPKEGPSILRIQQVVRGDSAAYFCASSPTGSETQYFGPGTRLLVL.

This clone has a handful of counts. The chain employs TRBV2 and TRBJ1-5; no clear D gene. V lost 7 bases, J lost 5 bases, and 18 bases lay in between. Germline CDR1 is SNHLY and CDR2 is FYNNEI. The CDR3 extends over 15 amino acids. The CDR3 reads CASTGRPVGDQPQHF. For the CDR3, the DNA is TGTGCCAGCACCGGTCGGCCGGTGGGCGATCAGCCCCAGCATTTT.

This clone was seen a handful of times. The chain recombines TRBV2 with TRBJ2-7; 10 nucleotides agree with TRBD1. Germline-derived CDR1 and CDR2 are SNHLY and FYNNEI. This CDR3 contains 14 residues. J was trimmed by 3 bases and V by 3 bases; bases with no gene match: 2. In DNA, the CDR3 is TGTGCCAGCAGTGACCGGACAGGGGGCTACGAGCAGTACTTC. This gives the protein CASSDRTGGYEQYF.

The chain couples TRBV2 to TRBJ2-7, with D perhaps TRBD2 (6 bases). Germline V gene lookup returns CDR1 SNHLY and CDR2 FYNNEI. The V end lost 5 bases, the J end lost 2 bases, and 16 bases lay between the germline ends. The CDR3 extends over 15 amino acids. CDR3 sequence: CASSYTLAETYEQYF. DNA for the CDR3: TGTGCCAGCAGTTACACATTAGCGGAGACCTACGAGCAGTACTTC.

The genes are TRBV30 and TRBJ1-3; D gene unclear. The V gene lost 1 base and the J gene lost 3 bases, with 10 bases spanning the gap. The CDR3 runs to 14 residues. Germline values: CDR1 GTSNPN, CDR2 SVGIG (reference sequence). CDR3 bases: TGTGCCTGGAGTGCGGGATTGGGTGGAAACACCATATATTTT. Residues: CAWSAGLGGNTIYF.

The rearrangement uses TRBV27 and TRBJ1-2; tentatively, D is TRBD1 (5 bases). The germline CDR1 and CDR2 sequences are MNHEY and SMNVEV (reference sequence). The CDR3 is 14 amino acids. Trimming cost V 5 bases and J 3 bases, with 13 bases left between them. The CDR3 region has the DNA TGTGCCAGCAGTCCCACGGGGACTTACTATGGCTACACCTTC. It yields the protein CASSPTGTYYGYTF.

The chain is built from TRBV7-8 and TRBJ2-5; 10 bases agree with TRBD2. The CDR3 runs to 13 residues. Germline CDR1 SGHVS, CDR2 FQNEAQ. V dropped 6 bases and J dropped 5; count of bases not matched to a gene: 3. CDR3 nucleotides: TGTGCCAGCAGGGGGACTAGCGAGGAGACCCAGTACTTC. Protein sequence: CASRGTSEETQYF.

The chain combines TRBV7-2 with TRBJ1-2; D not certain. The CDR3 covers 13 residues. Per the germline V gene, CDR1 is SGHTA and CDR2 is FQGNSA. The V end was cut by 5 bases, the J end by 2 bases, with 9 bases between. The CDR3 DNA reads TGTGCCAGCAGCGTCACAGAGAACTATGGCTACACCTTC. This codes for CASSVTENYGYTF.

The chain has TRBV11-2 and TRBJ2-7, with 9 bases lining up with TRBD2. The CDR3 loop spans 16 amino acids. The germline gives CDR1 SGHAT, CDR2 FQNNGV. V lost 5 bases to trimming and J lost 6 bases; unmatched junction nucleotides: 14. The CDR3 is CASSPGGAGGPTEQYF. Here the CDR3 DNA reads TGTGCCAGCAGCCCGGGTGGGGCGGGAGGGCCGACCGAGCAGTACTTC.

This chain joins TRBV7-9 and TRBJ1-5; D is possibly TRBD1 (5 bases). Deletions cut 5 bases from V and 11 bases from J, with 13 bases between. The CDR3 has 12 amino acids. Germline lookup yields CDR1 SEHNR and CDR2 FQNEAQ (reference sequence). The chain's CDR3 is CASSPGLGAQHF. The CDR3 DNA reads as TGTGCCAGCAGCCCGGGACTCGGGGCCCAGCATTTT.

The chain has TRBV9 and TRBJ2-7, with TRBD1 identical over 7 bases. Losses at the gene ends were 0 bases for V and 3 bases for J; bases not matched to a gene: 12. This CDR3 contains 17 residues. CDR1 is SGDLS and CDR2 is YYNGEE in the germline V gene. CDR3: CASSVGETGYGLYEQYF. DNA for the CDR3: TGTGCCAGCAGCGTAGGTGAGACAGGGTATGGGCTCTACGAGCAGTACTTC.

V is TRBV9 and J is TRBJ2-7, with 8 bases identical to TRBD2. Trimming removed 6 bases from V and 7 bases from J; junction bases left unmatched: 9. Germline V lookup: CDR1 SGDLS, CDR2 YYNGEE. This CDR3 is 13 amino acids long. CDR3: CASTRGGSREQYF. CDR3 coding DNA: TGTGCCAGCACCCGGGGGGGGTCACGGGAGCAGTACTTC. The full variable domain, rest sourced from reference TRBV9 and TRBJ2-7, is DSGVTQTPKHLITATGQRVTLRCSPRSGDLSVYWYQQSLDQGLQFLIQYYNGEERAKGNILERFSAQQFPDLHSELNLSSLELGDSALYFCASTRGGSREQYFGPGTRLTVT.

V and J are TRBV2 and TRBJ2-5; 15 bases fit TRBD2. Germline loops: CDR1 SNHLY, CDR2 FYNNEI. This CDR3 spans 19 amino acids. The V gene end was trimmed by 4 bases and the J gene end by 5 bases; junction bases not matched to a gene: 14. DNA for the CDR3: TGTGCCAGCAGTGTTACCGGGACTAGCGGGAGGCCGTCCACGGAGACCCAGTACTTC. It specifies CASSVTGTSGRPSTETQYF. The complete variable domain, with remaining parts taken from reference TRBV2 and TRBJ2-5, reads EPEVTQTPSHQVTQMGQEVILRCVPISNHLYFYWYRQILGQKVEFLVSFYNNEISEKSEIFDDQFSVERPDGSNFTLKIRSTKLEDSAMYFCASSVTGTSGRPSTETQYFGPGTRLLVL.

The rearrangement uses TRBV5-8 and TRBJ2-3; 12 nucleotides match TRBD2. The length of the CDR3 is 15 residues. The V and J ends lost 1 base and 6 bases, in that order; junction bases with no gene match: 3. CDR1 and CDR2 from the germline V gene are SGHTS and YDEGEE. The CDR3 region has the DNA TGTGCCAGCAGCTTGATACTAGCGGGAGGCGATACGCAGTATTTT. Protein: CASSLILAGGDTQYF.

This rearrangement joins TRBV10-3 to TRBJ2-2; 13 positions match TRBD2. CDR1 ENHRY and CDR2 SYGVKD come from the germline V gene. The length of the CDR3 is 17 residues. The V segment lost 7 bases and the J segment 4 bases; nucleotides outside the gene matches: 9. This CDR3 is CAITKGLAGDFTGELFF. CDR3 nucleotide sequence: TGTGCCATCACTAAAGGACTAGCGGGAGACTTCACCGGGGAGCTGTTTTTT.

V and J are TRBV19 and TRBJ1-1, with D possibly being TRBD1 (5 bases). This CDR3 has 14 amino acids. V was clipped by 4 bases and J by 1 base, with 10 bases between them. Per the germline V gene, CDR1 is LNHDA and CDR2 is SQIVND (reference sequence). CDR3 DNA: TGTGCCAGTAGTACCGGGGGGGGGAACACTGAAGCTTTCTTT. This encodes CASSTGGGNTEAFF.

This chain links TRBV9 with TRBJ2-1; TRBD2 matches at 9 bases. Trimming at V came to 0 bases and at J to 9 bases, leaving 7 bases not matched to a gene. The CDR3 runs 15 residues. Germline values: CDR1 SGDLS, CDR2 YYNGEE. CDR3 region: CASSVAGLASAEQFF. The CDR3 nucleotides read TGTGCCAGCAGCGTAGCGGGACTAGCATCCGCTGAGCAGTTCTTC.

The V gene is TRBV7-2, the J gene TRBJ2-7; 8 positions match TRBD1. This CDR3 region has 15 residues. CDR1 and CDR2 from the germline V gene are SGHTA and FQGNSA. Germline trimming cut 5 bases from V and 2 bases from J; bases unmatched to any gene: 8. This chain's CDR3 is CASSRRPGQAYEQYF. CDR3 DNA sequence: TGTGCCAGCAGCCGAAGACCGGGACAGGCCTACGAGCAGTACTTC.

This chain connects TRBV11-3 to TRBJ2-1; weak D call: TRBD2 (6 bases). This CDR3 is 14 amino acids long. V dropped 5 bases and J dropped 6 bases, with 14 bases sitting between them. Looked up from germline, CDR1 is SGHNT and CDR2 is YENEEA. The CDR3 DNA is TGTGCCAGCAGCGCGGGGTCCAGTTTCAATGAGCAGTTCTTC. It translates to CASSAGSSFNEQFF. Combining the CDR3 with reference TRBV11-3 and TRBJ2-1 gives the whole variable domain EAGVVQSPRYKIIEKKQPVAFWCNPISGHNTLYWYLQNLGQGPELLIRYENEEAVDDSQLPKDRFSAERLKGVDSTLKIQPAELGDSAVYLCASSAGSSFNEQFFGPGTRLTVL.

With regard to this clone: Other DNA sequences from this sample encode an identical CDR3 as well. This chain connects TRBV19 to TRBJ2-5, with TRBD1 matching 7 bases. The CDR3 totals 15 residues. V trimming: 2 bases; J trimming: 4 bases; junction bases outside the gene matches: 7. Germline values: CDR1 LNHDA, CDR2 SQIVND (reference sequence). As DNA, the CDR3 is TGTGCCAGTAGTATACTTCCAGGGGGTCCAGAGACCCAGTACTTC. As protein: CASSILPGGPETQYF. Combining the CDR3 with reference TRBV19 and TRBJ2-5 gives the whole variable domain DGGITQSPKYLFRKEGQNVTLSCEQNLNHDAMYWYRQDPGQGLRLIYYSQIVNDFQKGDIAEGYSVSREKKESFPLTVTSAQKNPTAFYLCASSILPGGPETQYFGPGTRLLVL.

The chain recombines TRBV27 with TRBJ2-5, with 9 positions matching TRBD2. Germline V gives CDR1 MNHEY, CDR2 SMNVEV (reference sequence). This CDR3 region has 14 residues. V lost 8 bases to trimming and J lost 2 bases; unmatched junction nucleotides: 6. DNA for the CDR3: TGTGCCAGCTGGGGACTAGCAGAACAAGAGACCCAGTACTTC. Translating it yields CASWGLAEQETQYF.

The chain links TRBV15 to TRBJ2-1; 8 bases match TRBD2. Germline assignment: CDR1 LNHNV and CDR2 YYDKDF (reference sequence). The CDR3 consists of 18 residues. With 5 bases clipped from V and 8 bases from J, the junction kept 20 bases outside the gene matches. CDR3 sequence (DNA): TGTGCCACCAGCGGCGGGTACTTGAGCGGGAGCCTTGTAGATGAGCAGTTCTTC. Amino acid sequence: CATSGGYLSGSLVDEQFF.

This chain joins TRBV19 and TRBJ2-5; TRBD2 is a possible D gene (5 bases). The J call may be incorrect, as the DNA end agrees better with TRBJ2-7. Germline-derived CDR1 and CDR2 are LNHDA and SQIVND (reference sequence). The CDR3 runs to 15 residues. The CDR3 loop reads CASSIAGTYTYEQYF. For the CDR3, the DNA is TGTGCCAGTAGTATAGCGGGAACTTATACCTACGAGCAGTACTTC.

The chain employs TRBV5-4 and TRBJ2-1, with TRBD2 matching 9 bases. The trim removed 0 bases at V and 12 bases at J, leaving 7 bases unmatched. Per germline, CDR1 SGHNT and CDR2 YYREEE (reference sequence). The CDR3 loop spans 14 amino acids. The CDR3: CASSLEVAGEVQFF. The CDR3 DNA reads TGTGCCAGCAGCTTGGAGGTAGCGGGAGAGGTGCAGTTCTTC.

This clone was seen a few times. The chain links TRBV5-1 to TRBJ2-1; 8 positions match TRBD2. CDR3 size: 14 residues. V shed 0 bases and J 6 bases; nucleotides not matched to a gene: 2. CDR1 is SGHRS and CDR2 is YFSETQ in the germline V gene. The CDR3 reads CASSLEREFNEQFF. The CDR3 nucleotides are TGCGCCAGCAGCTTGGAGCGGGAGTTCAATGAGCAGTTCTTC.

This chain uses TRBV28 with TRBJ1-1, with no clear D. V gave up 6 bases and J gave up 5 bases, with 4 bases separating them. This CDR3 comprises 10 residues. Germline CDR1 MDHEN, CDR2 SYDVKM. The CDR3 DNA sequence: TGTGCCAGCAGGAGTACTGAAGCTTTCTTT. This codes for CASRSTEAFF.

This chain connects TRBV15 to TRBJ2-1; perhaps TRBD2 as D (5 bases). CDR1 LNHNV and CDR2 YYDKDF come from the germline V gene (reference sequence). The V end was cut by 1 base, the J end by 4 bases, with 11 bases between. The CDR3 consists of 15 residues. The CDR3 loop reads CATSRGGAPYNEQFF. DNA for the CDR3: TGTGCCACCAGCAGAGGGGGAGCACCTTACAATGAGCAGTTCTTC. The entire variable domain, with the rest obtained from reference TRBV15 and TRBJ2-1, is as follows: DAMVIQNPRYQVTQFGKPVTLSCSQTLNHNVMYWYQQKSSQAPKLLFHYYDKDFNNEADTPDNFQSRRPNTSFCFLDIRSPGLGDTAMYLCATSRGGAPYNEQFFGPGTRLTVL.

This clone is a singleton in its sample. The gene calls are TRBV6-5 and TRBJ2-5; 8 positions match TRBD2. This CDR3 is built from 15 residues. The ends lost 3 bases at V and 4 bases at J; junction bases unmatched: 7. CDR1 and CDR2 (germline): MNHEY, SVGAGI. CDR3 coding DNA: TGTGCCAGCAGTTATTTTACGGCGGGAGGAGAGACCCAGTACTTC. Protein sequence: CASSYFTAGGETQYF.

The chain links TRBV18 to TRBJ1-2, with 10 bases that match TRBD1. Germline V gives CDR1 KGHSH, CDR2 LQKENI. The CDR3 is 14 amino acids. V trimming: 6 bases; J trimming: 7 bases; junction bases outside the gene matches: 8. The CDR3: CASSATGGQGGYTF. CDR3 in DNA: TGTGCCAGCTCCGCGACAGGGGGCCAGGGTGGCTACACCTTC.